The 7 T cell receptor beta chains listed next were all sequenced from one sample in a study of blood T cell repertoires in COVID-19. Profiling relied on immunoSEQ multiplex PCR, and the TCRdb table lists in-frame clones only, not all of them. This sample carries fewer than 300,000 clones, 81% of them seen once, and the ten largest clones take around 3.2%. Material: peripheral blood. The receptor source for this set is a woman aged 55-69 years with active or convalescent COVID-19.

In its sample, this clone was seen a few times. The rearrangement uses TRBV5-4 and TRBJ1-1; TRBD1 aligns across 8 bases. The CDR3 length is 17 residues. J gave up 0 bases and V 4 bases, and 11 bases lay outside the gene matches. Germline loops: CDR1 SGHNT, CDR2 YYREEE (reference sequence). The CDR3 nucleotides read TGTGCCAGCAGCCCCGGGGGCAGACAGGGGATGAACACTGAAGCTTTCTTT. Translating it yields CASSPGGRQGMNTEAFF.

CDR3 coding DNA: TGTGCCAGTAGTATTACGGGACAGGGGGGCAATGAGCAGTTCTTC. Protein sequence: CASSITGQGGNEQFF. The V call is TRBV19, the J call TRBJ2-1; 11 bases are shared with TRBD1. Germline-derived CDR1 and CDR2 are LNHDA and SQIVND (reference sequence). Losses at the gene ends were 3 bases for V and 6 bases for J; bases not matched to a gene: 4. CDR3 size: 15 residues.

The V and J genes are TRBV18 and TRBJ1-1; no clear D gene. Trimming left V 2 bases short and J 1 base short, with 8 bases between. The CDR3 has 14 amino acids. From germline, CDR1 is KGHSH and CDR2 LQKENI. Written as DNA, the CDR3 is TGTGCCAGCTCACCAGCTCTAGGGAACACTGAAGCTTTCTTT. Its translation: CASSPALGNTEAFF.

The genes are TRBV28 and TRBJ1-2, with D hard to call. V lost 2 bases to trimming and J lost 7 bases, with 14 bases between them. Germline V gives CDR1 MDHEN, CDR2 SYDVKM. This CDR3 comprises 14 residues. The chain's CDR3 is CASSLGTAISGYTF. In DNA form, the CDR3 reads TGTGCCAGCAGTTTAGGTACAGCTATCAGTGGCTACACCTTC.

J is TRBJ2-7 and V is TRBV18; TRBD1 is a possible D gene (5 bases). CDR1 and CDR2 from the germline V gene are KGHSH and LQKENI. Trimming cost V 2 bases and J 6 bases, with 11 bases left between them. The CDR3 sequence is 13 residues long. CDR3 sequence reads: CASSPSPQGEQYF. The CDR3 nucleotides read TGTGCCAGCTCACCAAGCCCCCAGGGCGAGCAGTACTTC.

The CDR3: CASSIAGVNEKLFF. The CDR3 DNA follows: TGTGCCAGTAGTATCGCGGGGGTAAATGAAAAACTGTTTTTT. This chain connects TRBV19 to TRBJ1-4, with TRBD1 as a possible D gene (5 bases). The CDR3 consists of 14 residues. V was pared by 3 bases and J by 5 bases, with 10 bases between. CDR1 LNHDA and CDR2 SQIVND come from the germline V gene (reference sequence).

This rearrangement joins TRBV5-1 to TRBJ2-2; 7 bases align to TRBD1. Germline V lookup: CDR1 SGHRS, CDR2 YFSETQ. The CDR3 has 14 amino acids. Losses at the gene ends were 3 bases for V and 5 bases for J; bases not matched to a gene: 4. For the CDR3, the DNA is TGCGCCAGCAGCTCGGGACAGCAGACCGGGGAGCTGTTTTTT. This sequence encodes CASSSGQQTGELFF.